This TCR beta chain originates from a study of regulatory T cells in long-lasting Graves disease. Findings and caveats of the study: With persistent disease, TRBV28, TRBJ1-2 and TRBJ2-5 were the favored segments. Because few samples were included, accuracy may have been lower.

The sample holds a few counts of this clonotype. Its cognate antigen is unknown. A junction end diverges from the germline sequence, so it may reflect a read error. Sequencing libraries for TCR beta were prepared with iRepertoire HTBI primers and Arm-PCR of CDR3 regions. TCRdb re-derived calls from the multiplex PCR reads in MiXCR, one entry per CDR3 protein. In the table there are 250,000 or so distinct CDR3 sequences, around 20% of which are singletons. The CDR3 is 17 amino acids. Germline assignment: CDR1 LNHDA and CDR2 SQIVND (reference sequence). Noted time point: newly diagnosed GD, antithyroid drugs for less than 3 months. PBMC-derived RNA was used for the TCR library. An endocrinology unit in Xi'an, China, supplied the patients.

This receptor was taken from a female donor with Graves disease. The chain couples TRBV19 to TRBJ2-7; TRBD2 matches 9 bases. The source material was peripheral blood mononuclear cells (PBMCs), sampled at new diagnosis, from a patient treated with antithyroid drugs. In DNA form, the CDR3 reads TGTGCCAGTAGTATAGCGGCGGGAGGGGATCAGGCCTACGGGCAGTACTTC. Translated, it gives CASSIAAGGDQAYGQYF.